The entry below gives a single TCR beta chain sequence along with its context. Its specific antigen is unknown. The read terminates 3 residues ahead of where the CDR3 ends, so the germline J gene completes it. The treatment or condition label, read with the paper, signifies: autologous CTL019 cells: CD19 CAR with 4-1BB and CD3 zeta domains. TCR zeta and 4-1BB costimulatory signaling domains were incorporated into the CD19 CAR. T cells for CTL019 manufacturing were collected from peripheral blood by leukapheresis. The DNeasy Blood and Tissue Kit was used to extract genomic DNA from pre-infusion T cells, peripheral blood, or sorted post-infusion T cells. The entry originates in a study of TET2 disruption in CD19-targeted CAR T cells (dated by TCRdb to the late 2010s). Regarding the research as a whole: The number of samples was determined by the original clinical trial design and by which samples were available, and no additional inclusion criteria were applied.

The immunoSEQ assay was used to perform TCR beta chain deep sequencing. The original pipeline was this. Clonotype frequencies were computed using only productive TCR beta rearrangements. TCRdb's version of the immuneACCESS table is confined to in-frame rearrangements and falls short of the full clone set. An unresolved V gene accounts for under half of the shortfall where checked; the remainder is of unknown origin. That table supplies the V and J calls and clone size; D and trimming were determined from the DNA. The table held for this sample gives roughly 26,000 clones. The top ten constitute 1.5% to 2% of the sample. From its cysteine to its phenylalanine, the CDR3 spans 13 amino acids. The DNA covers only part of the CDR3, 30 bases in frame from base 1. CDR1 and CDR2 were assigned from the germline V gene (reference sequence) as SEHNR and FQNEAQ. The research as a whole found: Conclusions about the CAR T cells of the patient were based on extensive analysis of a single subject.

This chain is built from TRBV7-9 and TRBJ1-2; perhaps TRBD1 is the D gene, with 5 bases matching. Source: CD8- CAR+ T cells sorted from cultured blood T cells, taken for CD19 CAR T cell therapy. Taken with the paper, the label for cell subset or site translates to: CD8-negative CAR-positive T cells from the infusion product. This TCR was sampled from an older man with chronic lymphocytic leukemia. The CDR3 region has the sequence CAKGLAGSNEYTF. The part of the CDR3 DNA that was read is TGTGCCAAGGGACTAGCGGGTTCTAATGAA.